This TCR beta chain was sequenced in a study of T cell responses to AZD1222 COVID-19 vaccine (dated by TCRdb to the early 2020s). For the wider study: A total of 233 trial participants underwent TCR sequencing, of whom around 200 received two doses of AZD1222 and approximately 25 received two doses of the MenACWY control vaccine. Trial participants were enrolled into age subgroups of 18-55, 56-69 and 70-plus years, which contained around 140, 26 and 57 TCR-sequenced participants, respectively. Paper-wide results and their limitations: The 56-69-year group was small, and its depth increase did not reach significance, likely because of low power. Because no samples from the day 14 peak response were available, repertoires could be characterized only after the peak T cell response. Participants were mostly white British and included more females than males, and it was suggested by the authors that clonal diversity may have been underestimated. Reportedly, close to half of the unique spike-specific TCRs recognized epitopes lying outside the regions that are mutated in the B.1.351 and B.1.1.7 variants. CD4 TCRs associated with the vaccine covered the entire spike protein, and the dominant responses were in regions 160-218 and 743-854. Conclusions about previously exposed vaccinees are limited, since just six or seven AZD1222 recipients were seropositive for SARS-CoV-2 at baseline. After two AZD1222 doses, spike-specific TCR breadth and depth were significantly higher than at day 0 and than in MenACWY recipients.

V and J are truncated by 7 bases and 7 bases respectively, leaving an intervening sequence of 14 bases. Sequences ENHRY (CDR1) and SYGVKD (CDR2) are obtained from the germline V gene. The CDR3 runs 13 residues from the cysteine to the phenylalanine. CDR3 DNA is the only sequence kept; it has 39 bases, read in frame from the first base. The CDR3 regions of human TCRbeta chains were subjected to immunosequencing. Processing in the source paper ran as follows. TCRs in the repertoires were matched against a reference library of SARS-CoV-2-specific TCRs that had been generated with the MIRA antigen-specificity platform. Breadth was defined as the fraction of unique TCRs that were SARS-CoV-2-associated. Depth was defined as the fraction of total T cells that were SARS-CoV-2-associated. Using the MIRA data, each spike-specific TCR was mapped to the spike region that the TCR reacts to and placed in a CD4 or CD8 class. Log10-transformed breadth and depth values were compared by one-way ANOVA with Sidak's multiple comparisons tests. TCRdb mirrors the immuneACCESS table, restricted to in-frame sequences. Some clones are absent from its copies; in checked studies, under half trace to an unresolved V gene, and the reason for the others is unknown. That table furnishes V, J and clone size, whereas the DNA furnished D and trimming. The sample table contains 120,000 or so clones; only one count was recorded for around 89% of them. The ten largest clones capture over 8.5% of the sample.

On this clone: What antigen it recognizes has not been identified. It has no much larger one-base neighbor in the sample; base qualities were not kept.

Interpreted using the paper, the time point label stands for: baseline before first vaccination. According to the study, the label for this sample's treatment or condition signals: meningococcal conjugate vaccine given as trial control. Vaccinee samples were obtained from the UK trials COV001 and COV002, which included a single-blind randomized controlled phase 2/3 trial of AZD1222 (ChAdOx1 nCoV-19) in healthy adults. Trial participant PBMC samples were collected at day 0 and day 28 after the second dose for TCRbeta chain sequencing. The clonotype originates from an adult in good health. The source was peripheral blood, collected on day 0 of MenACWY control vaccination. The rearrangement combines TRBV10-3 with TRBJ2-1, and perhaps TRBD1 as D gene, on 5 matching bases. The DNA sequence reads TGTGCCATCACCCTCGAGACAGCTAATGAGCAGTTCTTC. Its product reads: CAITLETANEQFF.